This paragraph reports one TCR beta chain. Its antigen remains unknown. None of the donors, who were healthy HIV-negative adults, had recently had acute infections or vaccinations. Each unsorted sample relied on 70 million to 90 million PBMCs as its source of genomic DNA. The data stem from a study of shared clonotypes between healthy human individuals. The CDR3 spans 11 residues. General study findings and limits: In having few donors, the study represented limited genetic and exposure-history diversity.

Here immunoSEQ multiplex PCR was the method, and the copy in TCRdb shows in-frame clones only, minus some. The sample consists of about 92,000 clones, around 47% of them appearing once. Sequencing input: PBMCs. The chain is built from TRBV21-1 and TRBJ2-1. TRBV21-1 has pseudogene status. This receptor was taken from a woman between 40 and 55 years old in good health. Some clones in this sample may be carry-over from other donors' samples. DNA of the CDR3: TGTGCCAGCAGCAAACCCCATAAATGGTTCTTC. It is translated as CASSKPHKWFF.